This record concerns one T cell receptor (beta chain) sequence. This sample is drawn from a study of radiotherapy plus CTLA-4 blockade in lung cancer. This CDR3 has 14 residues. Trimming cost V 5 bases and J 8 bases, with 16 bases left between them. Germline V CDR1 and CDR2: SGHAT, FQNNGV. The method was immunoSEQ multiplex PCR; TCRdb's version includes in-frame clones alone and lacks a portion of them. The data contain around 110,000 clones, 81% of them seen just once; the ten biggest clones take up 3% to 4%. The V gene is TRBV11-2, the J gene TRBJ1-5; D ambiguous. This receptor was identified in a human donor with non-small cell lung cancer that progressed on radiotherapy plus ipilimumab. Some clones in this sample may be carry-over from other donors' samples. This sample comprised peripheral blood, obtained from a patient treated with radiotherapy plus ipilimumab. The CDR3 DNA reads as TGTGCCAGCAGCGCGAATAACCCCGGTGAGCCCCAGCATTTT. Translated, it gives CASSANNPGEPQHF.